This T cell receptor beta chain was identified during a study of shared clonotypes between healthy human individuals. Study-wide results and limits: Shared clonotypes across all four donors exceeded non-shared ones in generation probability.

Donors had no recently reported acute infections or vaccinations and were HIV-negative. Splitting of CD4+ cells produced CD45RA+ naive and CD45RA-negative memory subsets. Sequenced by immunoSEQ multiplex PCR; TCRdb stores in-frame clones only, minus some. This table has about 2.3 million clones, 90% to 95% appearing once. This clone was seen a few times. No antigen is known for it. From germline, CDR1 is SGDLS and CDR2 YYNGEE. This CDR3 contains 16 residues. The ends were cut back, 4 bases at V and 7 bases at J, with 23 bases in the middle. Sequences were obtained from naive CD4+ T cells from PBMCs. The subset denotes: CD45RA+ positively selected. The sequence came from a man aged 18 to 29 in good health. Some clones in this sample may be carry-over from other donors' samples. The rearrangement links TRBV9 to TRBJ1-2; weak D call: TRBD1 (5 bases). As DNA, the CDR3 is TGTGCCAGCAGCCTGGACCACGGGCAGGGCGGGGGTGGCTACACCTTC. Amino acids: CASSLDHGQGGGGYTF.